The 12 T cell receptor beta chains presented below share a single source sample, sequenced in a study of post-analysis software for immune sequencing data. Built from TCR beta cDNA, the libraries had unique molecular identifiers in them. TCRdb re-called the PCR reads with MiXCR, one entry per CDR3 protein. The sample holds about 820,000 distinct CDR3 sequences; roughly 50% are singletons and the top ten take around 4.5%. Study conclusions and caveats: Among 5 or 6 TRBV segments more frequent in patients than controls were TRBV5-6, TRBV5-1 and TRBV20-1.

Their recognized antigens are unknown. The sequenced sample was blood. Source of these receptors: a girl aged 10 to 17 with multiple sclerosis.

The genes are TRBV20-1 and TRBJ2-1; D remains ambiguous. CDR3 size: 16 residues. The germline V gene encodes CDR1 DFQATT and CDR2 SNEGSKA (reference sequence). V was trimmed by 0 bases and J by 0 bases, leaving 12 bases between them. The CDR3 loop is CSARDLVGLSYNEQFF. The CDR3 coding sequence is TGCAGTGCTAGAGATCTCGTGGGCCTCTCCTACAATGAGCAGTTCTTC.

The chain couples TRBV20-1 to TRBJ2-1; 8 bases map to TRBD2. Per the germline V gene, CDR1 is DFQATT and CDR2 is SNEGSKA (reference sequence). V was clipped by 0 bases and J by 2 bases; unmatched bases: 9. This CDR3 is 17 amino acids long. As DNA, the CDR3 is TGCAGTGCTAGAGATCGGGAGGGGCTAGCGGCCTACAATGAGCAGTTCTTC. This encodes CSARDREGLAAYNEQFF.

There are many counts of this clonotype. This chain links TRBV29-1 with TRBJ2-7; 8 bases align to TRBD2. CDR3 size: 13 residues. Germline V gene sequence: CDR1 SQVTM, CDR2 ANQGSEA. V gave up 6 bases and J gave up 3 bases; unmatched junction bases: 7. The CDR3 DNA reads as TGCAGCGTCGCTATCACTAGCGGCTACGAGCAGTACTTC. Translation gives CSVAITSGYEQYF.

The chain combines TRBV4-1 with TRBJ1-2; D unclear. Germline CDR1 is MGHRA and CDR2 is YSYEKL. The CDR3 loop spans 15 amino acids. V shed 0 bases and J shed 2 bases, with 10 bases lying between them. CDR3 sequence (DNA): TGCGCCAGCAGCCAAGAGGGTCCATCCAACTATGGCTACACCTTC. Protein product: CASSQEGPSNYGYTF.

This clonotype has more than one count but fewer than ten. The CDR3 bases are TGTGCCAGCAGTCATGGACGTAGAACTGTGACCCAGTACTTC. Translated, it gives CASSHGRRTVTQYF. This chain uses TRBV12-3 or TRBV12-4 with TRBJ2-5; D gene unclear. The CDR3 consists of 14 residues. With 5 bases removed from V and 7 bases from J, the gap between germline ends came to 17 bases.

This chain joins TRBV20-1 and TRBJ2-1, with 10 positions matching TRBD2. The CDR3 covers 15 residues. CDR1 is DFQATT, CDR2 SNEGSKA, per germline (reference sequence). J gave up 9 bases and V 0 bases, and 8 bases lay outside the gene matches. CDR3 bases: TGCAGTGCTAGAGATCTGAAGCGGGAGGGCCCTGAGCAGTTCTTC. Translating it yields CSARDLKREGPEQFF.

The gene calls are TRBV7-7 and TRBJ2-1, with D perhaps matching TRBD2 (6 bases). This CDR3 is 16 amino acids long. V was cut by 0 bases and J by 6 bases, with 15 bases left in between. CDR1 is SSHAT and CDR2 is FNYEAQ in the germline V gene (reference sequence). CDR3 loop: CASSLAFTSYRNEQFF. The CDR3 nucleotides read TGTGCCAGCAGCTTAGCGTTCACTAGCTATCGCAATGAGCAGTTCTTC.

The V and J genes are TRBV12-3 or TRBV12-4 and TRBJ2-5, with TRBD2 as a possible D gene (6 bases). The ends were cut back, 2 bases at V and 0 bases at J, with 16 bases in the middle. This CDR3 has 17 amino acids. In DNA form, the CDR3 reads TGTGCCAGCAGTTTATTGGAAGGGGAGGCGTACCAAGAGACCCAGTACTTC. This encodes CASSLLEGEAYQETQYF.

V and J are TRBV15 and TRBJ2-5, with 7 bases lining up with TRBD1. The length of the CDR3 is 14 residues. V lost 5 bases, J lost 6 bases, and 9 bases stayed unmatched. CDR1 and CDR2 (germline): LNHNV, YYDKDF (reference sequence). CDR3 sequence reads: CATSGRDRAKTQYF. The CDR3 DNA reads TGTGCCACCAGCGGTCGGGACAGAGCGAAGACCCAGTACTTC.

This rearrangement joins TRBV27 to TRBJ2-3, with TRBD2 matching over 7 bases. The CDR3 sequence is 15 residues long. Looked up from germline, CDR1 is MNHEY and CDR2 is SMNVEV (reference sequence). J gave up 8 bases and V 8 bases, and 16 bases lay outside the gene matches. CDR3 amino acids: CASGGWGLKDSTQYF. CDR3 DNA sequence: TGTGCCAGCGGGGGGTGGGGACTAAAAGATAGTACGCAGTATTTT.

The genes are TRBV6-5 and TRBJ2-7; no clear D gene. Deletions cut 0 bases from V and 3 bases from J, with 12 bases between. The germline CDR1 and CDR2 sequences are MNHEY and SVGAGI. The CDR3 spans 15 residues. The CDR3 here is CASSYSRLVSYEQYF. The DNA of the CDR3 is TGTGCCAGCAGTTACTCGCGATTGGTCAGCTACGAGCAGTACTTC.

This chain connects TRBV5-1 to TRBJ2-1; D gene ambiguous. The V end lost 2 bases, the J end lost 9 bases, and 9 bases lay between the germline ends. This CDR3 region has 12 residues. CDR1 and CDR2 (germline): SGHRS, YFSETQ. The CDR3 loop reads CASSLPGVEQFF. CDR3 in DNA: TGCGCCAGCAGCTTACCGGGCGTTGAGCAGTTCTTC.